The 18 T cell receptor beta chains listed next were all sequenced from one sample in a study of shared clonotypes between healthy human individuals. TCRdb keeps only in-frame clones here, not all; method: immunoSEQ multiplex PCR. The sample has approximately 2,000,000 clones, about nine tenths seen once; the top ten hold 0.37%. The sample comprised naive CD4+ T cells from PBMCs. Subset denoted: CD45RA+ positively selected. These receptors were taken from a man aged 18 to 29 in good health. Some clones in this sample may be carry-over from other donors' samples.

CDR3 sequence (DNA): TGCGCCAGCAGCTTTAATGGGGCAGGGGGCATTTCGAGAGGCTACACCTTC. This translates into CASSFNGAGGISRGYTF. The chain has TRBV5-1 and TRBJ1-2; 8 bases are a match to TRBD1. The ends lost 2 bases at V and 8 bases at J; junction bases unmatched: 17. The CDR3 spans 17 residues. Germline CDR1 SGHRS, CDR2 YFSETQ.

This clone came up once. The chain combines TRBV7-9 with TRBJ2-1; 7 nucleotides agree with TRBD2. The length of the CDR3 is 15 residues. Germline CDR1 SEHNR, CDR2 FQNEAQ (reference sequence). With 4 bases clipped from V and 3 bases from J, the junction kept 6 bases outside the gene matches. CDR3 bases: TGTGCCAGCAGCTACCCTAGCGGATACTACAATGAGCAGTTCTTC. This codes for CASSYPSGYYNEQFF.

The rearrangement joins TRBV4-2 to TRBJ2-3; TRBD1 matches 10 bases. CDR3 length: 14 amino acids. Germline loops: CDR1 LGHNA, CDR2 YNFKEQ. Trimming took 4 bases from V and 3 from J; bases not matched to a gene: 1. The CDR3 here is CASSPGQGTDTQYF. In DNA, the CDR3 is TGTGCCAGCAGCCCGGGACAGGGGACAGATACGCAGTATTTT.

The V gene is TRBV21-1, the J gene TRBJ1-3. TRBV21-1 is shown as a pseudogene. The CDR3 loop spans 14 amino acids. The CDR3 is CASTDGRSGNTIYF. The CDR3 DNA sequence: TGTGCCAGCACCGACGGGCGCTCTGGAAACACCATATATTTT.

The CDR3 region is CASSLDRVDTEAFF. The DNA for the CDR3 is TGTGCCAGCAGCTTGGACCGGGTGGACACTGAAGCTTTCTTT. This chain joins TRBV5-4 and TRBJ1-1; D is ambiguous. Germline V CDR1 and CDR2: SGHNT, YYREEE (reference sequence). V shed 0 bases and J shed 3 bases, with 9 bases lying between them. This CDR3 region has 14 residues.

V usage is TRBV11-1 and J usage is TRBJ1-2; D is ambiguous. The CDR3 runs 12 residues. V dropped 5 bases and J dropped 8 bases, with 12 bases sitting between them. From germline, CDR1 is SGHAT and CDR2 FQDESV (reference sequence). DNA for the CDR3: TGTGCCAGCAGCCGCTGGACGGGCGGCTACACCTTC. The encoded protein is CASSRWTGGYTF.

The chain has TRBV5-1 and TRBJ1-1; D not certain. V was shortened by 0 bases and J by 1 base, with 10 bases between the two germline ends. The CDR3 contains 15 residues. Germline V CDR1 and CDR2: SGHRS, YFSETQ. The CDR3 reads CASSLEQIRNTEAFF. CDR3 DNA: TGCGCCAGCAGCTTGGAACAGATAAGGAACACTGAAGCTTTCTTT. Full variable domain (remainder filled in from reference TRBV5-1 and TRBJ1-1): KAGVTQTPRYLIKTRGQQVTLSCSPISGHRSVSWYQQTPGQGLQFLFEYFSETQRNKGNFPGRFSGRQFSNSRSEMNVSTLELGDSALYLCASSLEQIRNTEAFFGQGTRLTVV.

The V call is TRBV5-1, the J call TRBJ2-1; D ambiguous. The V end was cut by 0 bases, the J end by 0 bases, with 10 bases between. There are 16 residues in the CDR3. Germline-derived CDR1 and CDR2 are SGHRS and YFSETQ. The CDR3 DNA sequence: TGCGCCAGCAGCTTGGATACTCCGGGCTCCTACAATGAGCAGTTCTTC. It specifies CASSLDTPGSYNEQFF.

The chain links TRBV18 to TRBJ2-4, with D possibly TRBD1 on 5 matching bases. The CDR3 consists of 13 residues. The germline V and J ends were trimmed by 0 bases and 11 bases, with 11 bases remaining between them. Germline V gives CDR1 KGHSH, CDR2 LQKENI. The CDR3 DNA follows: TGTGCCAGCTCACCACCTCAGGGTGACTTTCAGTACTTC. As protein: CASSPPQGDFQYF.

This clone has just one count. CDR3 in DNA: TGCAGCGTTGCCATGCAGGATACGCAGTATTTT. This codes for CSVAMQDTQYF. The J gene is TRBJ2-3, the V gene TRBV29-1, with no clear D. CDR3 size: 11 residues. The germline V and J ends were trimmed by 4 bases and 6 bases, with 8 bases remaining between them. CDR1 SQVTM and CDR2 ANQGSEA come from the germline V gene.

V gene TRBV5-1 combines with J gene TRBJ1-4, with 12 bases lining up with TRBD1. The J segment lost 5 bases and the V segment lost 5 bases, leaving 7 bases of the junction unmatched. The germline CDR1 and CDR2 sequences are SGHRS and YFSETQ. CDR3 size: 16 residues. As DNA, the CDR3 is TGCGCCAGCAGAAGGGACAGGGGGCCGGGAAATGAAAAACTGTTTTTT. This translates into CASRRDRGPGNEKLFF.

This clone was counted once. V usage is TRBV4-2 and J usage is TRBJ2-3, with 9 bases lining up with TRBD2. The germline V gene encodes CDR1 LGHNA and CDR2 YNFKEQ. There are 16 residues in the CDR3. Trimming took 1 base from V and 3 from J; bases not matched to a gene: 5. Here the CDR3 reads CASSQALAGETDTQYF. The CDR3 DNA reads TGTGCCAGCAGCCAAGCCTTAGCGGGAGAAACAGATACGCAGTATTTT.

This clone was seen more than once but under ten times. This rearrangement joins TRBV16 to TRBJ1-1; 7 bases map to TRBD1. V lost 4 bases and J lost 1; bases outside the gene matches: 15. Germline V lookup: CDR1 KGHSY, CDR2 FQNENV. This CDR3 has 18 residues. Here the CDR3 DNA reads TGTGCCAGCAGCCGGGGAAACAGGGGCACTGGGTGGAACACTGAAGCTTTCTTT. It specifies CASSRGNRGTGWNTEAFF.

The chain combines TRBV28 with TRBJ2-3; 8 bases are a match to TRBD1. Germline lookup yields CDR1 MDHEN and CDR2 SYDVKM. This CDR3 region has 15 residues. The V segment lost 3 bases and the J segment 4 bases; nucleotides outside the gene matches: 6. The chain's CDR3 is CASSLFRGRADTQYF. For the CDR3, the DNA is TGTGCCAGCAGTTTGTTCAGGGGGCGCGCAGATACGCAGTATTTT.

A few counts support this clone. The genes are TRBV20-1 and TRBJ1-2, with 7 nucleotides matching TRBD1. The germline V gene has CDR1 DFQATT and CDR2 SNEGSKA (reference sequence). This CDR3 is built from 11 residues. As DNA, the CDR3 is TGCGGAGGAAGGGACAGCTATGGCTACACCTTC. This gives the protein CGGRDSYGYTF.

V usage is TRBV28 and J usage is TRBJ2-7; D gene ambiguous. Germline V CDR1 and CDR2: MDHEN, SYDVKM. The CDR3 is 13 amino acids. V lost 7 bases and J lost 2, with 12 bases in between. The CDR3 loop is CASTRAAAYEQYF. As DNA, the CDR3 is TGTGCCAGCACTCGAGCCGCGGCCTACGAGCAGTACTTC. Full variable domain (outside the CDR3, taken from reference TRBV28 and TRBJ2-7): DVKVTQSSRYLVKRTGEKVFLECVQDMDHENMFWYRQDPGLGLRLIYFSYDVKMKEKGDIPEGYSVSREKKERFSLILESASTNQTSMYLCASTRAAAYEQYFGPGTRLTVT.

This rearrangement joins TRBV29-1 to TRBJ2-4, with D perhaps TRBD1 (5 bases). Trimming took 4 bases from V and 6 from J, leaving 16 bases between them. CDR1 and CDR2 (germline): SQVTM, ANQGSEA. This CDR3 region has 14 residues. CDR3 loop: CSVVGQGWPNIQYF. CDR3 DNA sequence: TGCAGCGTTGTAGGGCAGGGCTGGCCAAACATTCAGTACTTC.

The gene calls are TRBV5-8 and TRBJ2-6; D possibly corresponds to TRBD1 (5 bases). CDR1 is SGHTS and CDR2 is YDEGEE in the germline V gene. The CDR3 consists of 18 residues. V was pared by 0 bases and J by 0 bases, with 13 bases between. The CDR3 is CASSLVSGLGSGANVLTF. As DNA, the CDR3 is TGTGCCAGCAGCTTGGTTTCAGGGTTAGGCTCTGGGGCCAACGTCCTGACTTTC. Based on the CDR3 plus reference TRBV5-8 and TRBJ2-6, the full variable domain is EAGVTQSPTHLIKTRGQQATLRCSPISGHTSVYWYQQALGLGLQFLLWYDEGEERNRGNFPPRFSGRQFPNYSSELNVNALELEDSALYLCASSLVSGLGSGANVLTFGAGSRLTVL.